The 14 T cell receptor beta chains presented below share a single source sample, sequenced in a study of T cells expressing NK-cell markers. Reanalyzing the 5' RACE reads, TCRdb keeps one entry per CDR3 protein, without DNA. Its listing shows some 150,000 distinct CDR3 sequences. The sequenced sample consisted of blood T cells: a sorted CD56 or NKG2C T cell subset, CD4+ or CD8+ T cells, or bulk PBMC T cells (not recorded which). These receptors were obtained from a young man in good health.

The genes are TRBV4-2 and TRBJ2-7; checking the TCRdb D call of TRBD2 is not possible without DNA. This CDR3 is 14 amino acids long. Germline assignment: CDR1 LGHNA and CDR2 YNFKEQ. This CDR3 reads CASSPLPGAYEQYF.

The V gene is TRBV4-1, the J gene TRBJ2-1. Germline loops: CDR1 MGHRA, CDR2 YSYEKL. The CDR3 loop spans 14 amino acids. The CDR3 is CASSPPNLWDEQFF.

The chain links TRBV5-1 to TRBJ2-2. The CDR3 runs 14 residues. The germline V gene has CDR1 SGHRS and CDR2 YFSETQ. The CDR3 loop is CASRDGPNTGELFF.

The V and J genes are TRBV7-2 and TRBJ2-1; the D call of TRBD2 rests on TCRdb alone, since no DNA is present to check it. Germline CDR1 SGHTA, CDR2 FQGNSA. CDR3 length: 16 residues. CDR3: CASSFTLAGERNEQFF.

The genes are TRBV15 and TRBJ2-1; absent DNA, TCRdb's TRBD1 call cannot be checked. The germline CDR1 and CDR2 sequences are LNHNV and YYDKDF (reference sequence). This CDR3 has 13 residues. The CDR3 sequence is CATNTRDYNEQFF.

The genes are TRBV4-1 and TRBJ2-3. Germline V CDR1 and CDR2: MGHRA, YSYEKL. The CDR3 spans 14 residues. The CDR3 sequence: CASSQPTSTDTQYF.

The CDR3 reads CASSFARYEQFF. The V gene is TRBV7-2, the J gene TRBJ2-1. Per germline, CDR1 SGHTA and CDR2 FQGNSA. CDR3 size: 12 residues.

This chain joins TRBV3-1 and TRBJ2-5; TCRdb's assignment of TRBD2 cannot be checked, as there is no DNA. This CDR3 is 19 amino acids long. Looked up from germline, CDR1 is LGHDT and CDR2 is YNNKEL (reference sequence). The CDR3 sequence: CASSQPTSGRARWGETQYF.

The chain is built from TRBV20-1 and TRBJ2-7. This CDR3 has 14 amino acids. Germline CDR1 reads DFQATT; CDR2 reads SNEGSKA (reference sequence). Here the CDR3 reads CSARDPLASYEQYF.

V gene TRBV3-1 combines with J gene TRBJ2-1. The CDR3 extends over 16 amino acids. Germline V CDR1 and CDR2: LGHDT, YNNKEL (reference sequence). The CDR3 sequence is CASSQESTYSYNEQFF.

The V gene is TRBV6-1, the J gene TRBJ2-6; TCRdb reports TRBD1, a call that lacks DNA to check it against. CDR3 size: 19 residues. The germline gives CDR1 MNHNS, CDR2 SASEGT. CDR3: CASSEQGALLNSGANVLTF.

CDR3 sequence: CASSDSDTGQYGYTF. The chain is built from TRBV4-1 and TRBJ1-2; TCRdb lists TRBD1, though no DNA is available to test this call. The CDR3 runs 15 residues. The germline gives CDR1 MGHRA, CDR2 YSYEKL.

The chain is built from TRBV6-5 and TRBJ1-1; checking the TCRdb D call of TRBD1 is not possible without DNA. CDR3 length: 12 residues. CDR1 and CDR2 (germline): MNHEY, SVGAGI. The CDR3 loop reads CASRSRVAEAFF.

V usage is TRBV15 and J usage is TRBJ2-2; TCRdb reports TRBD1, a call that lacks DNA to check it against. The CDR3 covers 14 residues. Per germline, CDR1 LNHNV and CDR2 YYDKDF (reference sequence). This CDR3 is CATSRGPNTGELFF.